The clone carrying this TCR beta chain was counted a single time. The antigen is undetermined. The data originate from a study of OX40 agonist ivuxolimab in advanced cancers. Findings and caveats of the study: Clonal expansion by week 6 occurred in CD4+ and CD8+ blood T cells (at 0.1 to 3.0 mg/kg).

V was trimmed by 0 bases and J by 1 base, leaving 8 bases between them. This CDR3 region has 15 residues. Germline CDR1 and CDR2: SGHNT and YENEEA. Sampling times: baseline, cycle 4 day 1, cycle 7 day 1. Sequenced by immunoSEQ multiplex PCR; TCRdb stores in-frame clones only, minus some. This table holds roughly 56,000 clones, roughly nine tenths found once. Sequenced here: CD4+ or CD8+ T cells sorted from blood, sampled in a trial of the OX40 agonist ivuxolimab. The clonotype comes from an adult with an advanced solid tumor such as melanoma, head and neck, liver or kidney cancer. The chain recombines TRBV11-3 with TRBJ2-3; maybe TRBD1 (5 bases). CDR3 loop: CASSLDQGRTDTQYF. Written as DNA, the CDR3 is TGTGCCAGCAGCTTAGATCAGGGTCGCACAGATACGCAGTATTTT.